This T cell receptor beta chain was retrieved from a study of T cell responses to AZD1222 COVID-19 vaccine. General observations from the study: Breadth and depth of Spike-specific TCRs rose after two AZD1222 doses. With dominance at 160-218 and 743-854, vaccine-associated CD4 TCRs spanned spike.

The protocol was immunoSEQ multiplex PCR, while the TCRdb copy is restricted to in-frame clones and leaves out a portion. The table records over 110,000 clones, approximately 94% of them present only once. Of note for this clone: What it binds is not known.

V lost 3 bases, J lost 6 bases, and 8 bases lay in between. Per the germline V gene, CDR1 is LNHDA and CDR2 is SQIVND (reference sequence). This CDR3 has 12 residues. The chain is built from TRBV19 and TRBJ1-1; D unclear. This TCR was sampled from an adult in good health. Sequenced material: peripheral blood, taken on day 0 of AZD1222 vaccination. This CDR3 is CASSMAWAEAFF. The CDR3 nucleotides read TGTGCCAGTAGTATGGCCTGGGCTGAAGCTTTCTTT.